This T cell receptor (beta chain) was found in a study of cytomegalovirus exposure and HLA in healthy donors. Regarding the study as a whole: Later analysis showed most CMV-associated TCR beta chains appearing HLA-restricted.

Between the trimmed V and J ends, which lost 7 bases and 5 bases, there was a span of 22 bases. CDR1 and CDR2 from the germline V gene are SGHDT and YYEEEE. The CDR3 sequence is 16 residues long. The PCR contained 60 Vbeta and 13 Jbeta primers. Profiling relied on immunoSEQ multiplex PCR, and the TCRdb table lists in-frame clones only, not all of them. The sample shows about 240,000 clones, approximately 82% of them seen only once. Remarks on this clone: Its antigen is as yet unknown.

The sample taken for sequencing was PBMCs. The clonotype was recovered from a woman aged 60-75 years in good health and CMV-seropositive. The V and J genes are TRBV5-6 and TRBJ2-1, with a possible D match to TRBD2 (6 bases). The CDR3 loop reads CASYETGRRDNNEQFF. The CDR3, as DNA: TGTGCCAGCTATGAAACCGGACGGAGGGATAACAATGAGCAGTTCTTC.